One sample yielded the 25 T cell receptor beta chains listed below, sequenced in a study of T cell responses to AZD1222 COVID-19 vaccine. The repertoire was sequenced with immunoSEQ multiplex PCR; TCRdb's copy has only in-frame clones and lacks some. The sample consists of approximately 89,000 clones, 90% of them appearing once. The material sequenced was peripheral blood, taken 28 days after the second AZD1222 dose. Source of these receptors: an adult who received the AZD1222 COVID-19 vaccine.

This clone was observed once. The V and J genes are TRBV6-5 and TRBJ2-5; no clear D gene. The V gene's germline CDR1 is MNHEY and CDR2 SVGAGI. Trimming cost V 2 bases and J 3 bases, with 4 bases left between them. This CDR3 has 12 residues. In DNA form, the CDR3 reads TGTGCCAGCAGTTACGGCAAAGAGACCCAGTACTTC. Protein sequence: CASSYGKETQYF.

The chain combines TRBV6-5 with TRBJ2-1, with 7 positions matching TRBD1. With 4 bases clipped from V and 3 bases from J, the junction kept 6 bases outside the gene matches. This CDR3 spans 15 amino acids. Germline V gene sequence: CDR1 MNHEY, CDR2 SVGAGI. The chain's CDR3 is CASSLTGQVYNEQFF. In DNA form, the CDR3 reads TGTGCCAGCAGTTTAACCGGACAGGTCTACAATGAGCAGTTCTTC.

CDR3 amino acids: CASRSDYNSPLHF. The CDR3 nucleotides read TGTGCCAGCAGGTCAGACTATAATTCACCCCTCCACTTT. The V call is TRBV7-3, the J call TRBJ1-6, with D unresolved. The CDR3 is 13 amino acids. V was shortened by 6 bases and J by 3 bases, with 6 bases between the two germline ends. Germline V gene data show CDR1 as SGHTA and CDR2 as FQGTGA.

The V gene is TRBV5-1, the J gene TRBJ1-2, with 9 bases lining up with TRBD1. Losses at the gene ends were 0 bases for V and 4 bases for J; bases not matched to a gene: 4. Germline assignment: CDR1 SGHRS and CDR2 YFSETQ. The CDR3 sequence is 15 residues long. In DNA form, the CDR3 reads TGCGCCAGCAGCTTGGGGGGACAGGGAGGCTATGGCTACACCTTC. It translates to CASSLGGQGGYGYTF.

The chain is built from TRBV28 and TRBJ2-7; TRBD2 aligns across 14 bases. Looked up from germline, CDR1 is MDHEN and CDR2 is SYDVKM. There are 16 residues in the CDR3. V lost 6 bases and J lost 3; bases outside the gene matches: 7. The CDR3 nucleotides are TGTGCCAGCAGGGGGGGACTAGCGGGGGCCCTCTACGAGCAGTACTTC. It yields the protein CASRGGLAGALYEQYF.

The chain is built from TRBV3-1 (or the pseudogene TRBV3-2) and TRBJ2-3; TRBD2 matches 12 bases. V shed 4 bases, J shed 3 bases, and the junction held 5 bases outside the gene matches. CDR3 size: 16 residues. Germline-derived CDR1 and CDR2 are LGHDT and YNNKEL (reference sequence). CDR3 loop: CASSPTSGGRTDTQYF. Here the CDR3 DNA reads TGTGCCAGCAGCCCAACTAGCGGGGGGCGGACAGATACGCAGTATTTT.

The chain carries TRBV13 and TRBJ1-6, with D hard to call. Germline V gene lookup returns CDR1 PRHDT and CDR2 FYEKMQ (reference sequence). Trimming took off 4 bases at V and 6 bases at J, with 7 bases between the two ends. This CDR3 is built from 13 residues. The CDR3 protein is CASSSTGNSPLHF. For the CDR3, the DNA is TGTGCCAGCAGCTCGACCGGTAATTCACCCCTCCACTTT.

The chain couples TRBV10-2 to TRBJ2-7; 9 bases align to TRBD2. CDR1 and CDR2 (germline): WSHSY, SAAADI. After removal of 3 bases from V and 2 bases from J, the junction contained 8 bases not matched to a gene. The CDR3 contains 16 residues. The CDR3: CASSDPPGLATYEQYF. For the CDR3, the DNA is TGCGCCAGCAGTGACCCTCCGGGACTAGCAACCTACGAGCAGTACTTC.

The rearrangement links TRBV18 to TRBJ1-4; 9 positions agree with TRBD1. Per the germline V gene, CDR1 is KGHSH and CDR2 is LQKENI. V lost 0 bases and J lost 8; bases outside the gene matches: 4. The CDR3 totals 15 residues. The CDR3 DNA sequence: TGTGCCAGCTCACCACCCGGGACAGGGCGAGAAAAACTGTTTTTT. Translating gives CASSPPGTGREKLFF.

The rearrangement uses TRBV24-1 and TRBJ1-4, with a weak D call TRBD1 (6 bases). This CDR3 is built from 15 residues. V lost 4 bases and J lost 5, with 13 bases in between. The germline CDR1 and CDR2 sequences are KGHDR and SFDVKD. CDR3 in amino acids: CATSEAQGANEKLFF. The CDR3 DNA reads as TGTGCCACCAGTGAGGCACAGGGAGCCAATGAAAAACTGTTTTTT.

This clone was seen more than once but under ten times. The chain carries TRBV19 and TRBJ2-1; 7 bases fit TRBD2. The trim removed 4 bases at V and 4 bases at J, leaving 1 base unmatched. Germline CDR1 LNHDA, CDR2 SQIVND (reference sequence). The CDR3 loop spans 13 amino acids. CDR3 in amino acids: CASSRGGYNEQFF. The CDR3 bases are TGTGCCAGTAGTAGGGGGGGATACAATGAGCAGTTCTTC.

The chain joins TRBV10-2 to TRBJ2-7; 11 bases line up with TRBD2. The CDR3 has 15 residues. V trimming: 2 bases; J trimming: 5 bases; junction bases outside the gene matches: 5. Germline V CDR1 and CDR2: WSHSY, SAAADI. In DNA form, the CDR3 reads TGCGCCAGCAGTGAGGTTGTAGCGGGGGGGGACGAGCAGTACTTC. Its protein product is CASSEVVAGGDEQYF.

The chain couples TRBV3-1 (or the pseudogene TRBV3-2) to TRBJ1-5; no definite D call. The length of the CDR3 is 15 residues. V gave up 0 bases and J gave up 2 bases, with 8 bases separating them. The germline V gene encodes CDR1 LGHDT and CDR2 YNNKEL (reference sequence). The CDR3 DNA follows: TGTGCCAGCAGCCAAGATTTTGCTGGCAATCAGCCCCAGCATTTT. This encodes CASSQDFAGNQPQHF.

This clone was counted once. The chain uses TRBV3-1 (or the pseudogene TRBV3-2) and TRBJ1-2, with 12 bases matching TRBD1. Losses at the gene ends were 0 bases for V and 4 bases for J; bases not matched to a gene: 6. CDR3 length: 17 residues. Germline assignment: CDR1 LGHDT and CDR2 YNNKEL (reference sequence). This CDR3 is CASSQDMGQGASYGYTF. The CDR3 coding sequence is TGTGCCAGCAGCCAAGATATGGGACAGGGGGCGAGCTATGGCTACACCTTC.

The chain uses TRBV5-1 and TRBJ1-2, with a weak D call TRBD1 (6 bases). The CDR3 runs to 13 residues. CDR1 SGHRS and CDR2 YFSETQ come from the germline V gene. Trimming left V 4 bases short and J 7 bases short, with 14 bases between. The CDR3 DNA is TGCGCCAGCAGCCCACAGGGTTTAGGTGGCTACACCTTC. Translating gives CASSPQGLGGYTF.

The gene calls are TRBV18 and TRBJ2-7, with 7 bases fitting TRBD1. The germline gives CDR1 KGHSH, CDR2 LQKENI. The CDR3 has 14 residues. The junction had 5 bases not matched to a gene; V was cut back by 3 bases and J by 3 bases. CDR3 DNA sequence: TGTGCCAGCTCACCCGACAGGGTCCACTACGAGCAGTACTTC. Amino acids: CASSPDRVHYEQYF.

The chain links TRBV5-1 to TRBJ1-5; D gene uncertain. This CDR3 is built from 14 residues. Germline V gives CDR1 SGHRS, CDR2 YFSETQ. V shed 0 bases and J shed 3 bases, with 7 bases lying between them. As DNA, the CDR3 is TGCGCCAGCAGCTTGGGTGGGGTCAATCAGCCCCAGCATTTT. Encoded protein: CASSLGGVNQPQHF.

The chain recombines TRBV6-1 with TRBJ1-6, with no clear D. V gave up 3 bases and J gave up 4 bases, with 13 bases separating them. Germline CDR1 and CDR2: MNHNS and SASEGT. The CDR3 extends over 16 amino acids. Here the CDR3 DNA reads TGTGCCAGCAGTGAGGGTTTGAAGGGATATAATTCACCCCTCCACTTT. Its protein is CASSEGLKGYNSPLHF.

The V call is TRBV3-1 (or the pseudogene TRBV3-2), the J call TRBJ1-4, with D unclear. Germline V CDR1 and CDR2: LGHDT, YNNKEL (reference sequence). The CDR3 has 15 residues. The ends were cut back, 2 bases at V and 0 bases at J, with 7 bases in the middle. CDR3 DNA: TGTGCCAGCAGCCAAACACAAGCAACTAATGAAAAACTGTTTTTT. Protein sequence: CASSQTQATNEKLFF.

Notes on this clone: The same CDR3 arises from other DNA sequences in this sample as well. The chain is built from TRBV5-1 and TRBJ2-1, with TRBD1 as a possible D gene (5 bases). Per the germline V gene, CDR1 is SGHRS and CDR2 is YFSETQ. This CDR3 spans 12 amino acids. V lost 4 bases to trimming and J lost 4 bases, with 6 bases between them. CDR3 in DNA: TGCGCCAGCAGCCAGGGTTACAATGAGCAGTTCTTC. This gives the protein CASSQGYNEQFF. The complete variable domain, with remaining parts taken from reference TRBV5-1 and TRBJ2-1, reads KAGVTQTPRYLIKTRGQQVTLSCSPISGHRSVSWYQQTPGQGLQFLFEYFSETQRNKGNFPGRFSGRQFSNSRSEMNVSTLELGDSALYLCASSQGYNEQFFGPGTRLTVL.

The chain recombines TRBV9 with TRBJ1-5, with TRBD1 as a possible D gene (5 bases). In germline, CDR1 is SGDLS, CDR2 YYNGEE. V lost 3 bases and J lost 4, with 14 bases in between. The CDR3 totals 15 residues. CDR3: CASSGGGVRNQPQHF. CDR3 sequence (DNA): TGTGCCAGCAGCGGGGGAGGGGTGAGGAATCAGCCCCAGCATTTT.

The chain joins TRBV3-1 (or the pseudogene TRBV3-2) to TRBJ1-4; D unresolved. The CDR3 spans 17 residues. Trimming left V 2 bases short and J 2 bases short, with 15 bases between. Germline V CDR1 and CDR2: LGHDT, YNNKEL (reference sequence). In DNA form, the CDR3 reads TGTGCCAGCAGCCAAAGGGCTCGGTTTGTCACTAATGAAAAACTGTTTTTT. Translation gives CASSQRARFVTNEKLFF.

V is TRBV9 and J is TRBJ1-5; TRBD1 is a possible D gene (5 bases). Between the trimmed V and J ends, which lost 3 bases and 7 bases, there was a span of 26 bases. The CDR3 runs 18 residues. The germline CDR1 and CDR2 sequences are SGDLS and YYNGEE. The CDR3 reads CASSGGRRSREEGQPQHF. The CDR3 nucleotides read TGTGCCAGCAGCGGAGGGAGGAGGAGCAGGGAGGAAGGCCAGCCCCAGCATTTT.

CDR3 region: CASRPTGTNYGYTF. In nucleotides, the CDR3 is TGTGCCAGCAGACCGACAGGGACCAACTATGGCTACACCTTC. The chain uses TRBV27 and TRBJ1-2; 7 nucleotides align to TRBD1. This CDR3 comprises 14 residues. V was clipped by 6 bases and J by 2 bases; unmatched bases: 6. CDR1 and CDR2 from the germline V gene are MNHEY and SMNVEV (reference sequence).

J is TRBJ1-5 and V is TRBV28, with 9 bases that match TRBD1. This CDR3 contains 16 residues. Germline V gene data show CDR1 as MDHEN and CDR2 as SYDVKM. Unmatched junction bases numbered 6, after V lost 5 bases and J lost 1 base. The CDR3 reads CASSLGTGSSNQPQHF. The CDR3 DNA sequence: TGTGCCAGCAGTCTAGGGACAGGGTCGAGCAATCAGCCCCAGCATTTT. The full variable domain, its missing parts supplied by reference TRBV28 and TRBJ1-5, is DVKVTQSSRYLVKRTGEKVFLECVQDMDHENMFWYRQDPGLGLRLIYFSYDVKMKEKGDIPEGYSVSREKKERFSLILESASTNQTSMYLCASSLGTGSSNQPQHFGDGTRLSIL.